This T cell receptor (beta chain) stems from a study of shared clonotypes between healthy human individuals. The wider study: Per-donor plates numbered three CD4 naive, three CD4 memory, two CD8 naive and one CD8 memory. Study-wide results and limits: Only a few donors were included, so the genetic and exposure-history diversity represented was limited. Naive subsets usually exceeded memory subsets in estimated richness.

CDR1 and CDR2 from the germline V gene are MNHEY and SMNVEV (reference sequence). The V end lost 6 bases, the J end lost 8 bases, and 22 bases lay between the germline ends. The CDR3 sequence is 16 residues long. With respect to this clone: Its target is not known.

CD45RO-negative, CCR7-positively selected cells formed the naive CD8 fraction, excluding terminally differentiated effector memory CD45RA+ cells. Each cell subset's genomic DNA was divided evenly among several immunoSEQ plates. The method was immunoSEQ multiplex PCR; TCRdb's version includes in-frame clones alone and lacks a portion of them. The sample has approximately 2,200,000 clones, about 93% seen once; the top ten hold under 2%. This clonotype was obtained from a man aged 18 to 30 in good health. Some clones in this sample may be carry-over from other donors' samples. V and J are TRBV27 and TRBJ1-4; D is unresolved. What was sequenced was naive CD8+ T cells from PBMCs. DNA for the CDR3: TGTGCCAGCAGGTCCAACATCGGACTTGTTGGAGAAAAACTGTTTTTT. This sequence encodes CASRSNIGLVGEKLFF. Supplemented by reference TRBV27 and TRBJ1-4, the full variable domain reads EAQVTQNPRYLITVTGKKLTVTCSQNMNHEYMSWYRQDPGLGLRQIYYSMNVEVTDKGDVPEGYKVSRKEKRNFPLILESPSPNQTSLYFCASRSNIGLVGEKLFFGSGTQLSVL.